This T cell receptor beta chain was identified during a study of blood T cell repertoires in COVID-19. Study-level background: Acute and convalescent COVID-19 samples came from the United States, Italy and Spain. The analysed material was cDNA or gDNA that came from T cells, B-cell-depleted T cells, or PBMCs.

CDR1 is SGHNT and CDR2 is YYREEE in the germline V gene (reference sequence). The CDR3 has 15 amino acids. V was clipped by 4 bases and J by 2 bases; unmatched bases: 6. Enrollees, roughly 18 to 89 years old, lived in around 23 US areas. For this clone: Other DNA variants within this sample encode the same CDR3.

Source study methods: Scientists estimated how many nucleated cells there were by amplifying reference gene primers. Assay used: immunoSEQ multiplex PCR; TCRdb lists only in-frame clones, some missing. Clone size and the V and J calls come from that table; the DNA yielded D and trimming. The data contain under 200,000 clones, 70% to 90% of them singletons. The sample taken for sequencing was PBMCs or T cells enriched from blood (not recorded which). V and J are TRBV5-4 and TRBJ2-3; 8 bases are a match to TRBD1. The sequence came from a woman in her thirties or forties in a cohort exposed to, infected with or recovered from COVID-19 (not recorded which). The DNA of the CDR3 is TGTGCCAGCAGCCTCGACAGGGGACTCACAGATACGCAGTATTTT. Its translation is CASSLDRGLTDTQYF.